The present TCR beta chain was sequenced within a study of CD8 T cells in Susac syndrome. Germline CDR1 and CDR2: SNHLY and FYNNEI. This CDR3 has 15 residues. J was trimmed by 4 bases and V by 7 bases; bases with no gene match: 10. FACS enriched CD8+ TEMRA cells, while bulk CD8+ and CD4+ were negatively isolated. The RNA input was roughly 0.45 to 1 ug, and it was reverse transcribed with random hexamers. Amplification of the TCR beta CDR3 was carried out by immunoSEQ multiplex PCR, which spanned a total of 54 Vbeta and 13 Jbeta segments. From the immunoSEQ multiplex PCR reads, TCRdb called clonotypes with MiXCR, one entry per CDR3 protein. The sample yields fewer than 200,000 distinct CDR3 sequences, about 95% seen once.

This sequence was found in a human donor in good health. The sample taken for sequencing was CD4+ T cells from PBMCs. The gene calls are TRBV2 and TRBJ1-5; 7 bases agree with TRBD1. CDR3 region: CASNAWTGDNQPQHF. Here the CDR3 DNA reads TGTGCCAGCAATGCTTGGACAGGTGATAATCAGCCCCAGCATTTT.